The 17 T cell receptor beta chains listed next were all sequenced from one sample in a study of T cell repertoires in cytomegalovirus infection. Each CDR3 protein is one row after TCRdb ran MiXCR on the reads. Of about 890,000 distinct CDR3 sequences in the sample, approximately 32% were seen once. Their antigens are not known. The sequencing used cultured CD8+ T cells from PBMCs, collected from culture after CMV antigen stimulation. These receptors were collected from a human donor in good health (CMV status not recorded). Some clones in this sample may be carry-over from other donors' samples.

The rearrangement links TRBV19 to TRBJ2-2; 8 nucleotides line up with TRBD2. Germline trimming cut 1 base from V and 6 bases from J; bases unmatched to any gene: 4. Germline lookup yields CDR1 LNHDA and CDR2 SQIVND (reference sequence). CDR3 length: 15 residues. This CDR3 is CASSIAGGPSGELFF. The DNA for the CDR3 is TGTGCCAGTAGTATAGCGGGGGGGCCTTCCGGGGAGCTGTTTTTT.

With regard to this clonotype: A much larger clone sits a single nucleotide away, making a read error possible. This chain links TRBV11-3 with TRBJ2-1, with D possibly being TRBD1 (6 bases). The CDR3 totals 17 residues. Between the trimmed V and J ends, which lost 2 bases and 4 bases, there was a span of 18 bases. Germline loops: CDR1 SGHNT, CDR2 YENEEA. CDR3 in DNA: TGTGCCAGCAGCTTACTCCCCGCTGGACAGAGTTACAATGAGCAGTTCTTC. Encoded protein: CASSLLPAGQSYNEQFF. Together with reference TRBV11-3 and TRBJ2-1, the CDR3 gives the full variable domain: EAGVVQSPRYKIIEKKQPVAFWCNPISGHNTLYWYLQNLGQGPELLIRYENEEAVDDSQLPKDRFSAERLKGVDSTLKIQPAELGDSAVYLCASSLLPAGQSYNEQFFGPGTRLTVL.

The genes are TRBV6-2 or TRBV6-3 and TRBJ1-1; D may be TRBD1 (6 bases). Trimming took 2 bases from V and 1 from J, leaving 14 bases between them. The germline gives CDR1 MNHEY, CDR2 SVGEGT. The CDR3 consists of 16 residues. The CDR3 loop is CASSYRPGTPNTEAFF. The CDR3 DNA reads TGTGCCAGCAGTTACCGTCCCGGGACACCGAACACTGAAGCTTTCTTT.

The chain combines TRBV27 with TRBJ1-1; D may be TRBD1 (5 bases). The ends were cut back, 3 bases at V and 5 bases at J, with 13 bases in the middle. Per germline, CDR1 MNHEY and CDR2 SMNVEV (reference sequence). The CDR3 is made up of 14 amino acids. CDR3 DNA: TGTGCCAGCAGTTTCACAGGTACGAGTACTGAAGCTTTCTTT. It is translated as CASSFTGTSTEAFF.

This clonotype was observed a handful of times. CDR3 coding DNA: TGTGCCAGCAGCTTAGAGGTAGCGGGGGGAATGGAGACCCAGTACTTC. It translates to CASSLEVAGGMETQYF. V and J are TRBV7-6 and TRBJ2-5; TRBD2 aligns across 10 bases. The V and J ends lost 1 base and 5 bases, in that order; junction bases with no gene match: 7. This CDR3 is built from 16 residues. Germline V gene lookup returns CDR1 SGHVS and CDR2 FNYEAQ. Together with reference TRBV7-6 and TRBJ2-5, the CDR3 gives the full variable domain: GAGVSQSPRYKVTKRGQDVALRCDPISGHVSLYWYRQALGQGPEFLTYFNYEAQQDKSGLPNDRFSAERPEGSISTLTIQRTEQRDSAMYRCASSLEVAGGMETQYFGPGTRLLVL.

The chain combines TRBV4-3 with TRBJ1-5; unclear D gene. Trimming cost V 0 bases and J 4 bases, with 10 bases left between them. The CDR3 is made up of 15 amino acids. From germline, CDR1 is LGHNA and CDR2 YSLEER. The DNA of the CDR3 is TGCGCCAGCAGCCAAGATTTCCAGGAAAATCAGCCCCAGCATTTT. Amino acids: CASSQDFQENQPQHF.

The rearrangement uses TRBV7-9 and TRBJ1-1, with 7 nucleotides matching TRBD1. Unmatched junction bases numbered 3, after V lost 0 bases and J lost 5 bases. The V gene's germline CDR1 is SEHNR and CDR2 FQNEAQ (reference sequence). The CDR3 is 14 amino acids. CDR3 nucleotides: TGTGCCAGCAGCTTAGCAGGGGGCTGGACTGAAGCTTTCTTT. This sequence encodes CASSLAGGWTEAFF.

V and J are TRBV2 and TRBJ1-1; TRBD1 matches at 7 bases. Unmatched junction bases numbered 10, after V lost 6 bases and J lost 3 bases. The CDR3 has 15 amino acids. Germline V gives CDR1 SNHLY, CDR2 FYNNEI. CDR3: CASRRRGLGDTEAFF. The CDR3 DNA reads TGTGCCAGCAGGAGGAGGGGGCTGGGAGACACTGAAGCTTTCTTT.

This clonotype was found many times. The chain carries TRBV7-8 and TRBJ2-3; D ambiguous. Trimming shortened V by 0 bases and J by 2 bases, and 0 bases separated the two germline ends. In germline, CDR1 is SGHVS, CDR2 FQNEAQ. This CDR3 has 12 residues. The CDR3 loop is CASSLATDTQYF. CDR3 coding DNA: TGTGCCAGCAGCTTAGCCACAGATACGCAGTATTTT.

J is TRBJ2-4 and V is TRBV25-1, with 7 bases that match TRBD1. Looked up from germline, CDR1 is MGHDK and CDR2 is SYGVNS. V was pared by 5 bases and J by 6 bases, with 16 bases of the junction left unmatched. The CDR3 length is 17 residues. The CDR3 DNA sequence: TGTGCCAGCAGTTCCAGGACAGGCGAGGGGAGAGGAAACATTCAGTACTTC. This gives the protein CASSSRTGEGRGNIQYF.

This clonotype came up a few times. One end of the junction fails to match germline, which may point to a read error. J is TRBJ1-3 and V is TRBV7-6; TRBD1 is a possible D gene (5 bases). CDR1 and CDR2 (germline): SGHVS, FNYEAQ. This CDR3 is built from 16 residues. CDR3 in amino acids: CASSLRAHGTGNTIYF. CDR3 coding DNA: TGTGCCAGCAGCCTTCGAGCCCACGGGACTGGGAACACCATATATTTT.

This clonotype was observed a handful of times. V and J are TRBV7-6 and TRBJ1-1; TRBD1 matches at 9 bases. J gave up 2 bases and V 7 bases, and 8 bases lay outside the gene matches. This CDR3 spans 15 amino acids. CDR1 and CDR2 (germline): SGHVS, FNYEAQ. In DNA form, the CDR3 reads TGTGCCAGCACGCTTAAGGGACAGGGAAACACTGAAGCTTTCTTT. It yields the protein CASTLKGQGNTEAFF.

The genes are TRBV12-3 or TRBV12-4 and TRBJ1-6; TRBD1 might be the D (5 bases). The length of the CDR3 is 17 residues. V lost 2 bases, J lost 4 bases, and 15 bases lay in between. The CDR3 loop is CASSLFGTRGYNSPLHF. The DNA of the CDR3 is TGTGCCAGCAGTTTATTCGGGACCCGGGGTTATAATTCACCCCTCCACTTT.

There are many counts of this clonotype. The CDR3 sequence is CASTSWDSNYGYTF. DNA of the CDR3: TGTGCCAGCACCAGCTGGGACAGCAACTATGGCTACACCTTC. This rearrangement joins TRBV7-2 to TRBJ1-2; TRBD1 aligns across 7 bases. The CDR3 length is 14 residues. The V gene's germline CDR1 is SGHTA and CDR2 FQGNSA. Trimming at V came to 7 bases and at J to 2 bases, leaving 7 bases not matched to a gene.

The rearrangement joins TRBV12-3 or TRBV12-4 to TRBJ1-1; D ambiguous. The CDR3 contains 13 residues. With 7 bases removed from V and 3 bases from J, the gap between germline ends came to 12 bases. The CDR3: CASTQYSYTEAFF. DNA for the CDR3: TGTGCCAGCACCCAATACAGCTACACTGAAGCTTTCTTT.

The chain recombines TRBV27 with TRBJ1-1; 8 bases are shared with TRBD1. CDR1 MNHEY and CDR2 SMNVEV come from the germline V gene (reference sequence). With 10 bases clipped from V and 1 base from J, the junction kept 5 bases outside the gene matches. The CDR3 sequence is 13 residues long. The CDR3 DNA follows: TGTGCCACTCGACAGGGGCCGAACACTGAAGCTTTCTTT. As protein: CATRQGPNTEAFF.

V and J are TRBV23-1 and TRBJ2-7; 9 bases line up with TRBD1. TRBV23-1 is reported as an ORF; its role is uncertain. The CDR3 has 14 amino acids. V lost 8 bases, J lost 1 base, and 6 bases stayed unmatched. The CDR3 protein is CASAGQGKSYEQYF. In DNA, the CDR3 is TGCGCCAGCGCCGGACAGGGGAAATCCTACGAGCAGTACTTC.